A selection of T cell receptor beta chains follows, all from one sample in a study of shared clonotypes between healthy human individuals. Only in-frame clones appear in the TCRdb table, and some are missing; sequencing was by immunoSEQ multiplex PCR. This sample has 950,000 to 1,100,000 clones, with 75% found just once. The sequencing sample was made of memory CD4+ T cells sorted from blood. These receptors came from a man aged 18-30 years in good health. The CDR3 runs from the conserved cysteine through the conserved F or W. Each record gives: D gene, V gene, J gene, clone size, CDR3 DNA, CDR3 protein. The D gene is left open where the match is weak. For some rows the clone size is stated as once, few or many, or as a class when expanded; others skip it.

d_gene: -; v_gene: TRBV7-9; j_gene: TRBJ2-6; abundance: -; CDR3nt: TGTGCCAGCAGCTTACCTGGGGCCAACGTCCTGACTTTC; CDR3aa: CASSLPGANVLTF
d_gene: TRBD1; v_gene: TRBV6-1; j_gene: TRBJ1-2; abundance: few; CDR3nt: TGTGCCAGTCGTACACCGGGACAGGGAGGTGGCTACACCTTC; CDR3aa: CASRTPGQGGGYTF
d_gene: TRBD1; v_gene: TRBV27; j_gene: TRBJ2-7; abundance: -; CDR3nt: TGTGCCAGCAGTCCACGACAGGGGGCGGAATCCTACGAGCAGTACTTC; CDR3aa: CASSPRQGAESYEQYF
d_gene: TRBD2; v_gene: TRBV15; j_gene: TRBJ2-5; abundance: -; CDR3nt: TGTGCCACCAGCAGAGATCCAACTAGCGGAGGGGAGACCCAGTACTTC; CDR3aa: CATSRDPTSGGETQYF
d_gene: -; v_gene: TRBV28; j_gene: TRBJ1-3; abundance: -; CDR3nt: TGTGCCAGCAGTTCAGGCAGGTACTCTGGAAACACCATATATTTT; CDR3aa: CASSSGRYSGNTIYF
d_gene: TRBD2; v_gene: TRBV7-2; j_gene: TRBJ2-3; abundance: -; CDR3nt: TGTGCCAGCAGCTTGCGGGTCGGACCGGGAGGGACAGATACGCAGTATTTT; CDR3aa: CASSLRVGPGGTDTQYF
d_gene: TRBD1; v_gene: TRBV7-2; j_gene: TRBJ1-6; abundance: -; CDR3nt: TGTGCCAGCAGCTTAGTAACAGGGGTTTTTAGCTCCTATAATTCACCCCTCCACTTT; CDR3aa: CASSLVTGVFSSYNSPLHF
d_gene: TRBD2; v_gene: TRBV5-1; j_gene: TRBJ2-7; abundance: -; CDR3nt: TGCGCCAGCAGCACCCTAGCGGGACCCTCCTACGAGCAGTACTTC; CDR3aa: CASSTLAGPSYEQYF
d_gene: -; v_gene: TRBV7-9; j_gene: TRBJ1-2; abundance: few; CDR3nt: TGTGCCACCTCCCTAGGGGGCTACACCTTC; CDR3aa: CATSLGGYTF
d_gene: -; v_gene: TRBV2; j_gene: TRBJ1-2; abundance: once; CDR3nt: TGTGCCAGCTCTAGGGAGGCTGGTGGCTACACCTTC; CDR3aa: CASSREAGGYTF
d_gene: -; v_gene: TRBV19; j_gene: TRBJ2-1; abundance: -; CDR3nt: TGTGCCAGTAGCGCCGGGACTGGAGCCTACAATGAGCAGTTCTTC; CDR3aa: CASSAGTGAYNEQFF
d_gene: -; v_gene: TRBV7-9; j_gene: TRBJ2-5; abundance: -; CDR3nt: TGTGCCAGCAGCTTAAGGCTCCTAACAGAAGAGACCCAGTACTTC; CDR3aa: CASSLRLLTEETQYF
d_gene: -; v_gene: TRBV5-1; j_gene: TRBJ2-7; abundance: -; CDR3nt: TGCGCCAGCAGCTTGGAGGGCGAGCAGTACTTC; CDR3aa: CASSLEGEQYF
d_gene: -; v_gene: TRBV9; j_gene: TRBJ2-5; abundance: -; CDR3nt: TGTGCCAGCAGCAAACTAGGCGGGGACCAAGAGACCCAGTACTTC; CDR3aa: CASSKLGGDQETQYF
d_gene: TRBD2; v_gene: TRBV19; j_gene: TRBJ2-1; abundance: -; CDR3nt: TGTGCCAGTAGTATTGGACTAGCGGGGGGGAATGAGCAGTTCTTC; CDR3aa: CASSIGLAGGNEQFF
d_gene: TRBD2; v_gene: TRBV30; j_gene: TRBJ2-7; abundance: many; CDR3nt: TGTGCCCTAGCGGGGAACTCCTACGAGCAGTACTTC; CDR3aa: CALAGNSYEQYF
d_gene: -; v_gene: TRBV7-2; j_gene: TRBJ2-7; abundance: -; CDR3nt: TGTGCCAGCAGCTTATCTTCCTACGAGCAGTACTTC; CDR3aa: CASSLSSYEQYF
d_gene: TRBD1; v_gene: TRBV5-4; j_gene: TRBJ2-7; abundance: -; CDR3nt: TGTGCCAGCAGCCACCGACAGGGACCAACTCCCTACGAGCAGTACTTC; CDR3aa: CASSHRQGPTPYEQYF
d_gene: TRBD1; v_gene: TRBV6-1; j_gene: TRBJ1-2; abundance: -; CDR3nt: TGTGCCAGCAGTGAAGGGACAGGGGGGGATGGCTACACCTTC; CDR3aa: CASSEGTGGDGYTF
d_gene: -; v_gene: TRBV6-1; j_gene: TRBJ1-2; abundance: -; CDR3nt: TGTGCCAGCAGTGAAGCGCTGACAGCGACACCACTCTATGGCTACACCTTC; CDR3aa: CASSEALTATPLYGYTF
d_gene: -; v_gene: TRBV18; j_gene: TRBJ1-2; abundance: -; CDR3nt: TGTGCCAGCTCACTTTTGTTGGACCTCAACTATGGCTACACCTTC; CDR3aa: CASSLLLDLNYGYTF
d_gene: -; v_gene: TRBV2; j_gene: TRBJ1-2; abundance: -; CDR3nt: TGTGCCAGCAGTGTGAGGGTTGGCTATGGCTACACCTTC; CDR3aa: CASSVRVGYGYTF
d_gene: -; v_gene: TRBV5-1; j_gene: TRBJ1-1; abundance: -; CDR3nt: TGCGCCAGCAGCCGAGGGCGTTCGTTTGAGAGGAACACTGAAGCTTTCTTT; CDR3aa: CASSRGRSFERNTEAFF
d_gene: -; v_gene: TRBV5-4; j_gene: TRBJ2-3; abundance: -; CDR3nt: TGTGCCAGCAGCTTGGAGCGGAGCACAGATACGCAGTATTTT; CDR3aa: CASSLERSTDTQYF
d_gene: TRBD1; v_gene: TRBV6-5; j_gene: TRBJ1-1; abundance: -; CDR3nt: TGTGCCAGCAGCCTAGACAGGGGGAGGACTGAAGCTTTCTTT; CDR3aa: CASSLDRGRTEAFF
d_gene: -; v_gene: TRBV10-3; j_gene: TRBJ1-5; abundance: -; CDR3nt: TGTGCCATCAGTCCAGGGGTTCAGCCCCAGCATTTT; CDR3aa: CAISPGVQPQHF
d_gene: -; v_gene: TRBV19; j_gene: TRBJ2-3; abundance: -; CDR3nt: TGTGCCAGTAGTTCCGGGACTCCACAGGTATCGCAGTATTTT; CDR3aa: CASSSGTPQVSQYF
d_gene: -; v_gene: TRBV6-1; j_gene: TRBJ1-4; abundance: few; CDR3nt: TGTGCCAGCAGTTCAGGGAGAGAGCTGTTTTTT; CDR3aa: CASSSGRELFF
d_gene: TRBD1; v_gene: TRBV19; j_gene: TRBJ1-6; abundance: few; CDR3nt: TGTGCCAGTAGAGGTCGGCTGGACAGGGACGATTCACCCCTCCACTTT; CDR3aa: CASRGRLDRDDSPLHF
d_gene: -; v_gene: TRBV30; j_gene: TRBJ2-3; abundance: once; CDR3nt: TGTGCCTGGAGTGTAGGGGCGGACACAGATACGCAGTATTTT; CDR3aa: CAWSVGADTDTQYF
d_gene: -; v_gene: TRBV25-1; j_gene: TRBJ1-6; abundance: -; CDR3nt: TGTGCCAGCAACCCATCCGGGTTTAATTCACCCCTCCACTTT; CDR3aa: CASNPSGFNSPLHF
d_gene: TRBD1; v_gene: TRBV9; j_gene: TRBJ2-7; abundance: -; CDR3nt: TGTGCCAGCAGCGTAGCCCCCGGGACAGGGGGAGGGGAGCAGTACTTC; CDR3aa: CASSVAPGTGGGEQYF
d_gene: -; v_gene: TRBV7-2; j_gene: TRBJ1-2; abundance: -; CDR3nt: TGTGCCAGCAGCTTAGAAGGCGGCTATGGCTACACCTTC; CDR3aa: CASSLEGGYGYTF
d_gene: TRBD1; v_gene: TRBV7-2; j_gene: TRBJ1-2; abundance: few; CDR3nt: TGTGCCAGCACCTTAGAGGGGGACAGGGTCTATGGCTACACCTTC; CDR3aa: CASTLEGDRVYGYTF
d_gene: -; v_gene: TRBV5-4; j_gene: TRBJ1-2; abundance: -; CDR3nt: TGTGCCAGCAGCCTGACAGGTGTCTATGGCTACACCTTC; CDR3aa: CASSLTGVYGYTF
d_gene: TRBD1; v_gene: TRBV5-8; j_gene: TRBJ2-4; abundance: -; CDR3nt: TGTGCCAGCAGCTTTGGACAGGGGGGCATTCAGTACTTC; CDR3aa: CASSFGQGGIQYF
d_gene: TRBD2; v_gene: TRBV5-4; j_gene: TRBJ2-2; abundance: -; CDR3nt: TGTGCCAGCAGCCGAGCGGGAGGAAACACCGGGGAGCTGTTTTTT; CDR3aa: CASSRAGGNTGELFF
d_gene: -; v_gene: TRBV30; j_gene: TRBJ2-5; abundance: few; CDR3nt: TGTGCCTGGAGTGGTGGCATCCAAGAGACCCAGTACTTC; CDR3aa: CAWSGGIQETQYF
d_gene: -; v_gene: TRBV18; j_gene: TRBJ1-1; abundance: few; CDR3nt: TGTGCCAGCCTTGAGACAGGTAAAGCTGAAGCTTTCTTT; CDR3aa: CASLETGKAEAFF
d_gene: -; v_gene: TRBV12-1; j_gene: TRBJ2-7; abundance: -; CDR3nt: TGTGCCAGCAGCTTTGTGTGTTTGGGGCTAGCGGAGCAACCTTACGTAACCGGGCAGTACTTC; CDR3aa: CASSFVCLGLAEQPYVTGQYF
d_gene: -; v_gene: TRBV7-9; j_gene: TRBJ2-4; abundance: -; CDR3nt: TGTGCCAGCAGCTTAGAAGAGGGGGCCAAAAACATTCAGTACTTC; CDR3aa: CASSLEEGAKNIQYF
d_gene: -; v_gene: TRBV6-1; j_gene: TRBJ2-6; abundance: -; CDR3nt: TGTGCCAGCAGCCCACAGGGAGAAATAGCCAACGTCCTGACTTTC; CDR3aa: CASSPQGEIANVLTF
d_gene: TRBD2; v_gene: TRBV9; j_gene: TRBJ2-1; abundance: -; CDR3nt: TGTGCCAGCAGCGTGGGACTAGCGGGAGCTTCCTACAATGAGCAGTTCTTC; CDR3aa: CASSVGLAGASYNEQFF
d_gene: TRBD2; v_gene: TRBV7-9; j_gene: TRBJ2-2; abundance: -; CDR3nt: TGTGCCAGCACCCAAGCCGTTCCTAGCGGGACCGGGGAGCTGTTTTTT; CDR3aa: CASTQAVPSGTGELFF
d_gene: TRBD1; v_gene: TRBV7-2; j_gene: TRBJ1-4; abundance: -; CDR3nt: TGTGCCAGCAGACGAACTGGGACAGGAGGGGAAAAACTGTTTTTT; CDR3aa: CASRRTGTGGEKLFF
d_gene: -; v_gene: TRBV5-1; j_gene: TRBJ2-3; abundance: once; CDR3nt: TGCGCCAGCAGCCCCACGGGGGCTCGGGGCCCAGATACGCAGTATTTT; CDR3aa: CASSPTGARGPDTQYF
d_gene: -; v_gene: TRBV18; j_gene: TRBJ1-2; abundance: -; CDR3nt: TGTGCCAGCTCACCAAGAGAGGGGAACTATGGCTACACCTTC; CDR3aa: CASSPREGNYGYTF
d_gene: TRBD1; v_gene: TRBV2; j_gene: TRBJ1-1; abundance: many; CDR3nt: TGTGCCAGCACACCGGGACAGTGGATCACTGAAGCTTTCTTT; CDR3aa: CASTPGQWITEAFF